A selection of T cell receptor beta chains follows, all from one sample in a study of T cell clones after liver transplantation. Repertoires were generated with immunoSEQ multiplex PCR, while TCRdb's copy carries only in-frame clones and drops some. The sample consists of tens of thousands of clones, almost 95% of them appearing once. Sequences were derived from CD4+ T cells from blood, sampled less than 27 months after liver transplant. The receptors originated from a human patient who received a liver transplant. The T cells may come from the graft donor. Each CDR3 is given with its conserved first and last residue. Each record gives: clone size, J gene, V gene, D gene, CDR3 protein, CDR3 DNA. D genes are given only for firm matches. Expanded clones are given a class, and other clones once, few, many or no size at all.

size: .; J: TRBJ2-1; V: TRBV6-6; D: .; CDR3: CGAGYNEQFF; DNA: TGTGGGGCAGGCTACAATGAGCAGTTCTTC
size: .; J: TRBJ2-1; V: TRBV27; D: .; CDR3: CASSSGYRSGEQFF; DNA: TGTGCCAGCAGTTCTGGATACCGGTCAGGTGAGCAGTTCTTC
size: once; J: TRBJ2-3; V: TRBV18; D: TRBD1; CDR3: CASSPGTGWDTQYF; DNA: TGTGCCAGCTCACCAGGGACAGGGTGGGATACGCAGTATTTT
size: once; J: TRBJ2-7; V: TRBV10-3; D: TRBD2; CDR3: CAISGLAGYYEQYF; DNA: TGTGCCATCAGTGGACTAGCGGGTTACTACGAGCAGTACTTC
size: .; J: TRBJ2-7; V: TRBV5-1; D: .; CDR3: CASSLPDNSYEQYF; DNA: TGCGCCAGCAGCCTTCCGGACAACTCCTACGAGCAGTACTTC
size: .; J: TRBJ1-1; V: TRBV5-1; D: .; CDR3: CASSRGYAGEWNTEAFF; DNA: TGCGCCAGCAGCCGTGGGTACGCAGGGGAGTGGAACACTGAAGCTTTCTTT
size: .; J: TRBJ2-7; V: TRBV10-2; D: TRBD2; CDR3: CATYSSGSSYEQYF; DNA: TGCGCCACCTATTCTAGCGGGAGCTCCTACGAGCAGTACTTC
size: .; J: TRBJ2-5; V: TRBV15; D: .; CDR3: CATSRDPGEGPETQYF; DNA: TGTGCCACCAGCAGAGATCCGGGAGAGGGACCAGAGACCCAGTACTTC
size: .; J: TRBJ2-1; V: TRBV5-1; D: TRBD2; CDR3: CASSLVASGGSYNEQFF; DNA: TGCGCCAGCAGCTTGGTTGCTAGCGGGGGCTCCTACAATGAGCAGTTCTTC
size: .; J: TRBJ2-7; V: TRBV5-1; D: .; CDR3: CASSLLGDVSYEQYF; DNA: TGCGCCAGCAGTCTTCTGGGGGACGTCTCCTACGAGCAGTACTTC
size: .; J: TRBJ1-5; V: TRBV6-1; D: .; CDR3: CASSVNSLSNQPQHF; DNA: TGTGCCAGCAGTGTAAACAGCCTTAGCAATCAGCCCCAGCATTTT
size: .; J: TRBJ2-1; V: TRBV5-1; D: TRBD2; CDR3: CASSLAGGTSLYEQFF; DNA: TGCGCCAGCAGCTTGGCCGGGGGGACTAGTTTATATGAGCAGTTCTTC
size: few; J: TRBJ2-3; V: TRBV9; D: .; CDR3: CASSASPTDTQYF; DNA: TGTGCCAGCAGCGCGAGCCCCACAGATACGCAGTATTTT
size: .; J: TRBJ1-2; V: TRBV6-6; D: TRBD1; CDR3: CASSYSRTGGSYGYTF; DNA: TGTGCCAGCAGTTACTCCAGGACAGGGGGAAGTTATGGCTACACCTTC
size: .; J: TRBJ2-3; V: TRBV5-1; D: .; CDR3: CASSFDGAHTDTQYF; DNA: TGCGCCAGCAGCTTCGACGGCGCCCACACAGATACGCAGTATTTT
size: few; J: TRBJ2-2; V: TRBV5-6; D: .; CDR3: CASSFRRAGELFF; DNA: TGTGCCAGCAGCTTCCGCAGGGCTGGGGAGCTGTTTTTT
size: .; J: TRBJ2-5; V: TRBV28; D: TRBD1; CDR3: CASGIDRGQETQYF; DNA: TGTGCCAGCGGGATTGACAGGGGGCAAGAGACCCAGTACTTC
size: few; J: TRBJ2-4; V: TRBV6-1; D: .; CDR3: CASSEGPIQYF; DNA: TGTGCCAGCAGTGAGGGCCCCATTCAGTACTTC
size: .; J: TRBJ2-5; V: TRBV7-2; D: TRBD2; CDR3: CASRRGGGRGAQYF; DNA: TGTGCCAGCAGGCGCGGAGGGGGGCGGGGGGCCCAGTACTTC
size: .; J: TRBJ2-1; V: TRBV4-2; D: TRBD2; CDR3: CASSQAVRLAGDNEQFF; DNA: TGTGCCAGCAGCCAAGCTGTGAGACTAGCGGGAGACAATGAGCAGTTCTTC
size: .; J: TRBJ2-3; V: TRBV14; D: TRBD2; CDR3: CASSQGSVSGINTQYF; DNA: TGTGCCAGCAGCCAAGGATCGGTTAGCGGGATAAATACGCAGTATTTT
size: .; J: TRBJ2-7; V: TRBV19; D: TRBD1; CDR3: CACSLPGQKLYEQYF; DNA: TGTGCCTGCTCACTCCCGGGACAGAAACTTTACGAGCAGTACTTC
size: .; J: TRBJ2-5; V: TRBV7-8; D: TRBD2; CDR3: CASSLQGLADQETQYF; DNA: TGTGCCAGCAGCTTACAGGGACTAGCGGACCAAGAGACCCAGTACTTC
size: .; J: TRBJ2-2; V: TRBV5-1; D: .; CDR3: CASSPRRTSGGELFF; DNA: TGCGCCAGCAGCCCCCGACGGACGTCGGGCGGGGAGCTGTTTTTT
size: .; J: TRBJ2-1; V: TRBV27; D: TRBD1; CDR3: CASSADRAYNEQFF; DNA: TGTGCCAGCAGTGCGGACAGGGCCTACAATGAGCAGTTCTTC
size: .; J: TRBJ2-1; V: TRBV7-2; D: TRBD2; CDR3: CASSLGSAGGYNEQFF; DNA: TGTGCCAGCAGCTTAGGATCAGCGGGAGGGTACAATGAGCAGTTCTTC
size: .; J: TRBJ1-1; V: TRBV7-9; D: TRBD1; CDR3: CASSPRAGGGQAFF; DNA: TGTGCCAGCAGCCCAAGAGCAGGGGGCGGACAAGCTTTCTTT
size: .; J: TRBJ2-5; V: TRBV5-1; D: .; CDR3: CASSLVSYGETQYF; DNA: TGCGCCAGCAGCTTGGTCAGCTATGGGGAGACCCAGTACTTC
size: .; J: TRBJ2-2; V: TRBV9; D: TRBD2; CDR3: CASSVGVLAGYGELFF; DNA: TGTGCCAGCAGCGTAGGGGTCCTAGCGGGTTACGGGGAGCTGTTTTTT
size: .; J: TRBJ1-2; V: TRBV12-5; D: TRBD1; CDR3: CASGQHRDRGIPF; DNA: TGTGCTAGTGGACAACACCGGGACAGGGGGATCCCCTTC
size: .; J: TRBJ2-7; V: TRBV5-1; D: .; CDR3: CASSQSDSSYEQYF; DNA: TGCGCCAGCAGTCAATCGGACAGTTCCTACGAGCAGTACTTC
size: .; J: TRBJ2-3; V: TRBV6-5; D: .; CDR3: CASSYGTPSTDTQYF; DNA: TGTGCCAGCAGTTATGGGACTCCTAGCACAGATACGCAGTATTTT
size: .; J: TRBJ2-7; V: TRBV19; D: TRBD1; CDR3: CASRISTGENYEQYF; DNA: TGTGCCAGTAGGATATCGACAGGGGAAAACTACGAGCAGTACTTC
size: .; J: TRBJ1-1; V: TRBV7-9; D: TRBD1; CDR3: CASSDAGGGRNTEAFF; DNA: TGTGCCAGCAGCGACGCAGGGGGCGGCCGGAACACTGAAGCTTTCTTT
size: .; J: TRBJ2-5; V: TRBV7-9; D: .; CDR3: CASSSPMLETQYF; DNA: TGTGCCAGCAGCTCCCCGATGTTGGAGACCCAGTACTTC
size: .; J: TRBJ2-2; V: TRBV30; D: .; CDR3: CAWSDLWELFF; DNA: TGTGCCTGGAGCGACCTTTGGGAGCTGTTTTTT
size: .; J: TRBJ2-3; V: TRBV10-3; D: TRBD2; CDR3: CAISELLAGDTQYF; DNA: TGTGCCATCAGTGAATTACTAGCGGGAGATACGCAGTATTTT
size: medium-sized; J: TRBJ1-1; V: TRBV4-3; D: .; CDR3: CASSQGHTGNTEAFF; DNA: TGCGCCAGCAGCCAAGGTCATACGGGGAACACTGAAGCTTTCTTT
size: .; J: TRBJ1-5; V: TRBV28; D: .; CDR3: CASSSRTGTPNQPQHF; DNA: TGTGCCAGCAGTTCCCGAACAGGGACTCCCAATCAGCCCCAGCATTTT
size: .; J: TRBJ2-1; V: TRBV5-1; D: .; CDR3: CASSSGTQGDEQFF; DNA: TGCGCCAGCAGCTCGGGGACCCAGGGCGATGAGCAGTTCTTC
size: few; J: TRBJ1-1; V: TRBV12-5; D: .; CDR3: CASGLTGYTEAFF; DNA: TGTGCTAGTGGTTTGACAGGATACACTGAAGCTTTCTTT
size: .; J: TRBJ2-3; V: TRBV10-1; D: .; CDR3: CASSESGRGPSTDTQYF; DNA: TGCGCCAGCAGTGAGTCCGGGAGAGGGCCTAGCACAGATACGCAGTATTTT
size: .; J: TRBJ1-2; V: TRBV28; D: TRBD1; CDR3: CASSSPIGTGYGYTF; DNA: TGTGCCAGCAGTTCTCCCATCGGGACAGGCTATGGCTACACCTTC